This entry lists 23 T cell receptor beta chains sequenced from one sample in a study of shared clonotypes between healthy human individuals (dated by TCRdb to the early 2020s). Libraries were constructed by the immunoSEQ multiplex PCR assay. As stored in TCRdb, this immuneACCESS dataset retains in-frame rearrangements with V and J assigned. A fraction of the clones does not appear; measured against another copy, unresolved V genes explain less than half of the discrepancy, and the remainder lacks a known reason. The table for this sample lists 950,000 to 1,300,000 clones; around 76% of them were counted only once. About 1.5% of the sample is taken by the ten largest. Sequencing was done on a sample of memory CD4+ T cells sorted from blood. Read against the paper, the sample's cell subset or site label means: CD45RA-negative fraction. Receptors originate from a man aged 18 to 30 in good health.

Concerning this clone itself: The sample contains more than one DNA sequence encoding this CDR3. This chain joins TRBV5-6 and TRBJ1-5; D unresolved. The CDR3 length is 13 residues. Deletions cut 4 bases from V and 4 bases from J, with 9 bases between. Germline V gene lookup returns CDR1 SGHDT and CDR2 YYEEEE. CDR3 loop: CASSLGPNQPQHF. The CDR3 bases are TGTGCCAGCAGCCTCGGGCCAAATCAGCCCCAGCATTTT.

V usage is TRBV28 and J usage is TRBJ1-4; 8 positions agree with TRBD1. Trimming at V came to 3 bases and at J to 3 bases, leaving 9 bases not matched to a gene. The CDR3 runs 17 residues. Germline V gene data show CDR1 as MDHEN and CDR2 as SYDVKM. The CDR3 reads CASSLLQGGVANEKLFF. The CDR3, as DNA: TGTGCCAGCAGTTTGTTACAGGGGGGAGTAGCTAATGAAAAACTGTTTTTT. The whole variable domain, remainder taken from reference TRBV28 and TRBJ1-4, is DVKVTQSSRYLVKRTGEKVFLECVQDMDHENMFWYRQDPGLGLRLIYFSYDVKMKEKGDIPEGYSVSREKKERFSLILESASTNQTSMYLCASSLLQGGVANEKLFFGSGTQLSVL.

This chain connects TRBV6-1 to TRBJ2-7; D perhaps matches TRBD2 (6 bases). The CDR3 runs 15 residues. CDR1 is MNHNS, CDR2 SASEGT, per germline. V dropped 8 bases and J dropped 2 bases, with 19 bases sitting between them. The CDR3, as DNA: TGTGCCAGCCGCGGACTAACCATAGCCCCCTACGAGCAGTACTTC. Its protein is CASRGLTIAPYEQYF.

The CDR3 region is CASSEYKTGGEVRAFF. The CDR3 DNA sequence: TGTGCCAGCAGTGAATATAAGACGGGGGGCGAGGTGCGGGCTTTCTTT. The chain couples TRBV6-1 to TRBJ1-1; possible D gene TRBD1, 6 bases. Per germline, CDR1 MNHNS and CDR2 SASEGT. The germline V and J ends were trimmed by 2 bases and 11 bases, with 24 bases remaining between them. The CDR3 is made up of 16 amino acids.

This chain uses TRBV19 with TRBJ2-7, with 9 bases aligning to TRBD1. V lost 7 bases to trimming and J lost 2 bases; unmatched junction nucleotides: 15. The CDR3 is 17 amino acids. Germline V gene sequence: CDR1 LNHDA, CDR2 SQIVND (reference sequence). Here the CDR3 DNA reads TGTGCCAGTACCTCTACCCGGGACAGGGTTCCTCCCTACGAGCAGTACTTC. Translating it yields CASTSTRDRVPPYEQYF.

On this clone: In the same sample, other DNA sequences code for this CDR3. J is TRBJ1-6 and V is TRBV10-3, with D possibly TRBD1 on 6 matching bases. The CDR3 extends over 14 amino acids. Germline loops: CDR1 ENHRY, CDR2 SYGVKD. Trimming stripped 3 bases from V and 6 bases from J, with 9 bases between. The CDR3 DNA is TGTGCCATCAGTGACAGGGGTGGTAATTCACCCCTCCACTTT. It specifies CAISDRGGNSPLHF.

This clone was found a few times. The sample has other DNA sequences that encode this CDR3 too. The rearrangement joins TRBV5-1 to TRBJ2-5; D unclear. The CDR3 loop spans 12 amino acids. The germline V and J ends were trimmed by 4 bases and 5 bases, with 9 bases remaining between them. Germline CDR1 and CDR2: SGHRS and YFSETQ. The CDR3 nucleotides are TGCGCCAGCAGCCCTCCGTCTGAGACCCAGTACTTC. Its protein product is CASSPPSETQYF.

This clone has more than one count but fewer than ten. The CDR3, as DNA: TGTGCCAGCAGTGAAATGGGGACAGCGTCCTACGAGCAGTACTTC. The encoded protein is CASSEMGTASYEQYF. The chain carries TRBV6-1 and TRBJ2-7; 7 nucleotides match TRBD1. The ends lost 2 bases at V and 1 base at J; junction bases unmatched: 5. CDR3 size: 15 residues. Germline CDR1 MNHNS, CDR2 SASEGT.

This chain links TRBV18 with TRBJ2-6, with 7 bases lining up with TRBD1. The germline V gene encodes CDR1 KGHSH and CDR2 LQKENI. The CDR3 sequence is 19 residues long. The trim removed 3 bases at V and 0 bases at J, leaving 11 bases unmatched. The CDR3 region is CASSPLPGTVSSGANVLTF. The CDR3 DNA reads TGTGCCAGCTCACCTTTACCCGGGACAGTTAGCTCTGGGGCCAACGTCCTGACTTTC. The full variable domain, its missing parts supplied by reference TRBV18 and TRBJ2-6, is NAGVMQNPRHLVRRRGQEARLRCSPMKGHSHVYWYRQLPEEGLKFMVYLQKENIIDESGMPKERFSAEFPKEGPSILRIQQVVRGDSAAYFCASSPLPGTVSSGANVLTFGAGSRLTVL.

The rearrangement links TRBV7-8 to TRBJ2-1; no definite D call. V shed 5 bases and J shed 8 bases, with 7 bases lying between them. There are 11 residues in the CDR3. Per germline, CDR1 SGHVS and CDR2 FQNEAQ. The CDR3 DNA sequence: TGTGCCAGCAGCGTATTGGATGAGCAGTTCTTC. This encodes CASSVLDEQFF.

The gene calls are TRBV2 and TRBJ2-5, with unresolved D. This CDR3 region has 13 residues. Trimming shortened V by 6 bases and J by 7 bases, and 15 bases separated the two germline ends. Germline V gives CDR1 SNHLY, CDR2 FYNNEI. This CDR3 reads CASSGADRGTQYF. CDR3 in DNA: TGTGCCAGCAGCGGCGCAGATCGTGGGACCCAGTACTTC.

CDR3 nucleotides: TGCGCCAGCAGCCAAGATGTCCCGACAGGCTATGGCTACACCTTC. Its protein is CASSQDVPTGYGYTF. The rearrangement links TRBV4-1 to TRBJ1-2, with D possibly TRBD1 on 6 matching bases. Per the germline V gene, CDR1 is MGHRA and CDR2 is YSYEKL. The CDR3 consists of 15 residues. The ends were cut back, 0 bases at V and 4 bases at J, with 12 bases in the middle.

This clone was detected a few times. This chain links TRBV5-6 with TRBJ2-4, with a tentative D call TRBD2 (6 bases). The CDR3 spans 14 residues. CDR1 and CDR2 from the germline V gene are SGHDT and YYEEEE. Trimming cost V 2 bases and J 7 bases, with 13 bases left between them. CDR3 amino acids: CASSFGGIGNIQYF. CDR3 in DNA: TGTGCCAGCAGCTTCGGGGGAATCGGGAACATTCAGTACTTC. The full variable domain, its missing parts supplied by reference TRBV5-6 and TRBJ2-4, is DAGVTQSPTHLIKTRGQQVTLRCSPKSGHDTVSWYQQALGQGPQFIFQYYEEEERQRGNFPDRFSGHQFPNYSSELNVNALLLGDSALYLCASSFGGIGNIQYFGAGTRLSVL.

The chain couples TRBV29-1 to TRBJ2-5; TRBD1 aligns across 7 bases. This CDR3 is built from 11 residues. J was trimmed by 6 bases and V by 5 bases; bases with no gene match: 3. Germline V gives CDR1 SQVTM, CDR2 ANQGSEA. The CDR3 loop is CSVRQGQTQYF. In DNA form, the CDR3 reads TGCAGCGTTAGACAGGGACAGACCCAGTACTTC.

The chain employs TRBV7-2 and TRBJ2-7; 8 nucleotides align to TRBD2. The V and J ends lost 11 bases and 4 bases, in that order; junction bases with no gene match: 10. Per the germline V gene, CDR1 is SGHTA and CDR2 is FQGNSA. The CDR3 runs to 13 residues. DNA of the CDR3: TGTGCCGCGGGGGGAGGCCCTGCGTACGAGCAGTACTTC. Translated, it gives CAAGGGPAYEQYF. The variable domain in full, completed from reference TRBV7-2 and TRBJ2-7, reads GAGVSQSPSNKVTEKGKDVELRCDPISGHTALYWYRQSLGQGLEFLIYFQGNSAPDKSGLPSDRFSAERTGGSVSTLTIQRTQQEDSAVYLCAAGGGPAYEQYFGPGTRLTVT.

V is TRBV6-5 and J is TRBJ2-3; D gene uncertain. The CDR3 runs to 13 residues. Trimming left V 8 bases short and J 0 bases short, with 9 bases between. The germline gives CDR1 MNHEY, CDR2 SVGAGI. CDR3 protein: CASRAPSTDTQYF. The DNA of the CDR3 is TGTGCCAGCCGGGCCCCTAGCACAGATACGCAGTATTTT.

This clone turned up a few times. Other nucleotide sequences in the sample specify the same CDR3. The rearrangement uses TRBV11-2 and TRBJ2-7; no clear D gene. V lost 1 base and J lost 6, with 10 bases in between. This CDR3 contains 13 residues. From germline, CDR1 is SGHAT and CDR2 FQNNGV. The DNA for the CDR3 is TGTGCCAGCAGCTTAGTCCATGGGCTCGAGCAGTACTTC. Translation: CASSLVHGLEQYF. Full variable domain (remainder filled in from reference TRBV11-2 and TRBJ2-7): EAGVAQSPRYKIIEKRQSVAFWCNPISGHATLYWYQQILGQGPKLLIQFQNNGVVDDSQLPKDRFSAERLKGVDSTLKIQPAKLEDSAVYLCASSLVHGLEQYFGPGTRLTVT.

The V gene is TRBV29-1, the J gene TRBJ2-7; 11 nucleotides align to TRBD1. This CDR3 is built from 15 residues. Germline loops: CDR1 SQVTM, CDR2 ANQGSEA. With 6 bases clipped from V and 3 bases from J, the junction kept 10 bases outside the gene matches. CDR3 sequence (DNA): TGCAGCGTCGCCCGGGACAGGGGGACTAGCTACGAGCAGTACTTC. Translating gives CSVARDRGTSYEQYF.

This sequence joins TRBV19 and TRBJ2-5; possibly TRBD1 or TRBD2 for D (6 bases each). With 5 bases removed from V and 9 bases from J, the gap between germline ends came to 16 bases. The CDR3 has 13 residues. Per germline, CDR1 LNHDA and CDR2 SQIVND (reference sequence). CDR3 in DNA: TGTGCCAGTAGTGGGGGGCGGCTGGGGGCCCAGTACTTC. This gives the protein CASSGGRLGAQYF.

The CDR3 coding sequence is TGTGCCAGCAGTCCCTGGGACAGGGCGGGCGGGGAGCTGTTTTTT. Protein: CASSPWDRAGGELFF. This chain joins TRBV6-5 and TRBJ2-2; the match to TRBD1 covers 9 bases. Germline values: CDR1 MNHEY, CDR2 SVGAGI. The CDR3 contains 15 residues. The J segment lost 7 bases and the V segment lost 5 bases, leaving 8 bases of the junction unmatched.

V gene TRBV2 combines with J gene TRBJ1-5; D unresolved. This CDR3 region has 15 residues. Trimming cost V 5 bases and J 5 bases, with 16 bases left between them. The germline gives CDR1 SNHLY, CDR2 FYNNEI. The CDR3 region has the DNA TGTGCCAGCAGTCTCAGGAGTTGGGGAGATCAGCCCCAGCATTTT. It codes for CASSLRSWGDQPQHF.

The J gene is TRBJ2-1, the V gene TRBV7-6; D may be TRBD2 (6 bases). CDR1 and CDR2 (germline): SGHVS, FNYEAQ. V was clipped by 2 bases and J by 12 bases, with 11 bases between them. This CDR3 contains 12 residues. The CDR3 nucleotides are TGTGCCAGCAGCTTATACCTGGGGGGGCAGTTCTTC. This gives the protein CASSLYLGGQFF. The entire variable domain, with the rest obtained from reference TRBV7-6 and TRBJ2-1, is as follows: GAGVSQSPRYKVTKRGQDVALRCDPISGHVSLYWYRQALGQGPEFLTYFNYEAQQDKSGLPNDRFSAERPEGSISTLTIQRTEQRDSAMYRCASSLYLGGQFFGPGTRLTVL.

V is TRBV28 and J is TRBJ2-7; 7 bases match TRBD1. Germline V gene lookup returns CDR1 MDHEN and CDR2 SYDVKM. The CDR3 extends over 16 amino acids. Trimming removed 2 bases from V and 2 bases from J; junction bases left unmatched: 9. The CDR3 loop reads CASSLVVGQFTYEQYF. The CDR3 nucleotides are TGTGCCAGCAGTTTAGTTGTGGGACAGTTCACCTACGAGCAGTACTTC.